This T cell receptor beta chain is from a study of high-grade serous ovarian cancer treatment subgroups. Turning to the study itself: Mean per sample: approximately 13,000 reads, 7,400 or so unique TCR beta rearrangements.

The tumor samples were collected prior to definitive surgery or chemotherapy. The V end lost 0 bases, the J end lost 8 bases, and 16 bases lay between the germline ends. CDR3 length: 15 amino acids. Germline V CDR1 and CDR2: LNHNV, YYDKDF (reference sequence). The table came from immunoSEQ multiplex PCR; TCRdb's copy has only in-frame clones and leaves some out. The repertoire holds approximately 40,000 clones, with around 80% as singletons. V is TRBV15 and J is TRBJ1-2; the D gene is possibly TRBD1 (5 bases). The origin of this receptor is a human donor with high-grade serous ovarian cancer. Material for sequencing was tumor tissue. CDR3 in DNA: TGTGCCACCAGCAGAGAGCCGCGGGGGTTATGGGGCTACACCTTC. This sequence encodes CATSREPRGLWGYTF.